The sample holds a few counts of the clone carrying this TCR beta chain. Its antigen is currently unknown. With 1 base removed from V and 0 bases from J, the gap between germline ends came to 16 bases. Looked up from germline, CDR1 is MNHNS and CDR2 is SASEGT. The CDR3 covers 19 residues. This PCR relied on a set of 60 Vbeta primers and 13 Jbeta primers. Here immunoSEQ multiplex PCR was the method, and the copy in TCRdb shows in-frame clones only, minus some. Among nearly 100,000 clones listed, around a tenth were seen once. This record comes from a study of cytomegalovirus exposure and HLA in healthy donors. Overall study results and limits: Later analysis demonstrated an association between a missense DCLRE1C variant and TCR beta V- and J-gene trimming. According to the study, around 160 TCR beta chains were cytomegalovirus-associated. Highly shared sequence variants in one cluster were likely a sequencing artifact.

The sequence was obtained from a man over 45 in good health and CMV-seropositive. The chain uses TRBV6-1 and TRBJ1-6; no reliable D call. Sequences were obtained from PBMCs. CDR3 amino acids: CASSEGVWGGSSYNSPLHF. CDR3 in DNA: TGTGCCAGCAGTGAAGGGGTTTGGGGAGGAAGCTCCTATAATTCACCCCTCCACTTT.